The T cell receptor beta chain described here comes from a study of cytomegalovirus exposure and HLA in healthy donors. With 60 Vbeta and 13 Jbeta primers, the PCR was carried out. The protocol was immunoSEQ multiplex PCR, while the TCRdb copy is restricted to in-frame clones and leaves out a portion. The data contain 120,000 or so clones, about four fifths of them singletons. The germline V gene encodes CDR1 MDHEN and CDR2 SYDVKM. Trimming at V came to 5 bases and at J to 2 bases, leaving 5 bases not matched to a gene. The CDR3 extends over 16 amino acids. The source material was PBMCs. The V gene is TRBV28, the J gene TRBJ2-3; 12 positions agree with TRBD2. The sequence derives from a woman aged 50 to 60 in good health and CMV-seropositive. The chain's CDR3 is CASSHPSGRATDTQYF. CDR3 in DNA: TGTGCCAGCAGTCACCCTAGCGGGAGGGCCACAGATACGCAGTATTTT.